The 5 T cell receptor beta chains below all came from one sample that was sequenced in a study of glioma-infiltrating T cells. TCR alpha and beta CDR3 regions were amplified from RNA using iRepertoire nested multiplex PCR. TCRdb re-derived calls from the multiplex PCR reads in MiXCR, one entry per CDR3 protein. Of more than 300,000 distinct CDR3 sequences in the sample, around 38% were seen once. The sample taken for sequencing was glioma tissue, nonneoplastic brain tissue, or PBMCs (not recorded which). These receptors were obtained from a human donor with low-grade glioma or glioblastoma, undergoing nonglioma brain surgery, or in good health (not recorded which).

Ten or more counts support this clonotype. The chain couples TRBV20-1 to TRBJ2-7; 11 bases match TRBD2. Germline CDR1 DFQATT, CDR2 SNEGSKA (reference sequence). V was pared by 0 bases and J by 7 bases, with 11 bases of the junction left unmatched. The CDR3 is made up of 16 amino acids. The CDR3 bases are TGCAGTGCTAGAGATCTCTTTACTAGCGGGAGTAGAGAGCAGTACTTC. It translates to CSARDLFTSGSREQYF.

This clonotype was observed a few times. This chain uses TRBV4-2 with TRBJ2-3; D possibly corresponds to TRBD1 (5 bases). The germline V gene has CDR1 LGHNA and CDR2 YNFKEQ. There are 17 residues in the CDR3. V was clipped by 0 bases and J by 2 bases, with 15 bases between them. The CDR3 DNA is TGTGCCAGCAGCCAAGAGGCCTTAGGCAGGGTCACAGATACGCAGTATTTT. It translates to CASSQEALGRVTDTQYF.

This sequence joins TRBV7-2 and TRBJ2-1; tentative D call: TRBD2 (5 bases). There are 20 residues in the CDR3. Germline V lookup: CDR1 SGHTA, CDR2 FQGNSA. The V end was cut by 1 base, the J end by 0 bases, with 22 bases between. CDR3 bases: TGTGCCAGCAGCTTAGGGCCCCGACTACTGAGGCATTTCTCCTACAATGAGCAGTTCTTC. This translates into CASSLGPRLLRHFSYNEQFF.

This rearrangement joins TRBV9 to TRBJ2-1; TRBD2 might be the D (5 bases). The CDR3 spans 13 residues. V was clipped by 0 bases and J by 8 bases, with 9 bases between them. Germline V gives CDR1 SGDLS, CDR2 YYNGEE. The DNA of the CDR3 is TGTGCCAGCAGCGTAGCTGGGCGGGATGAGCAGTTCTTC. Translating it yields CASSVAGRDEQFF. The full variable domain, completed using reference TRBV9 and TRBJ2-1, is DSGVTQTPKHLITATGQRVTLRCSPRSGDLSVYWYQQSLDQGLQFLIQYYNGEERAKGNILERFSAQQFPDLHSELNLSSLELGDSALYFCASSVAGRDEQFFGPGTRLTVL.

At least ten counts were recorded for this clonotype. The chain couples TRBV2 to TRBJ2-7; D is unclear. Looked up from germline, CDR1 is SNHLY and CDR2 is FYNNEI. The CDR3 spans 11 residues. With 2 bases removed from V and 4 bases from J, the gap between germline ends came to 3 bases. The CDR3 is CASSERYEQYF. The CDR3 nucleotides are TGTGCCAGCAGTGAAAGGTACGAGCAGTACTTC.